This section outlines one T cell receptor (beta chain) sequence together with its context. There is no known antigen for this receptor. Base quality data are lacking; no much larger clone is found one base away. The sample originates from a study of OX40 agonist ivuxolimab in advanced cancers. About the study as a whole: Ivuxolimab was an agonistic, fully human IgG2 monoclonal antibody directed against OX40 (CD134), a costimulatory receptor. Partial responses occurred in three dose-escalation patients: two with cutaneous melanoma and one with hepatocellular carcinoma. Of the roughly 52 dose-escalation patients, hepatocellular carcinoma was present in approximately 20, melanoma in roughly 15, renal cell carcinoma in 9 and head and neck cancer in 9. The paper reports the monotherapy dose-escalation portion (N of about 50 patients) of the phase I ivuxolimab trial. Intravenous ivuxolimab was administered to patients every 2 weeks at six dose levels: 0.01, 0.1, 0.3, 1.5, 3 and 10 mg/kg. In the dose-escalation cohort, approximately 82% of patients were male, and the mean age was roughly 60 years, with a range of about 23 to 80. Peripheral TCRbeta sequencing aimed to test whether ivuxolimab altered TCR sequence diversity and caused clonal T-cell expansion. Prior anti-PD-1, anti-PD-L1 or anti-CTLA-4 therapy was permitted, and checkpoint inhibitors had been received by approximately 39% of dose-escalation patients. The full study reports these points: Low levels of normalized T-cell clonal expansion were also seen in some patients who did not respond. After ivuxolimab, CD8+ T cells had more expanded clones than CD4+ T cells on average. At doses from 0.1 to 3.0 mg/kg, clonal expansion was seen in both CD4+ and CD8+ blood T cells between baseline and week 6. The antigen specificity of the peripheral T cells that underwent clonal expansion was not determined. In partial responders in the 0.1-3.0 mg/kg groups, normalized peripheral clonal expansion was found to be among the lowest, especially among CD8+ T cells.

Inclusive of the bounding cysteine and phenylalanine, the CDR3 is 17 residues long. Only the CDR3 region is kept as DNA, spanning 51 bases read in frame from base 1. CDR1 SGHAT and CDR2 FQNNGV were looked up in the germline V gene. Germline trimming amounts to 5 bases on V and 5 bases on J, with 16 as the count of junction bases outside the gene matches. The trial excluded patients who had a history of autoimmune disease or were on systemic immunosuppression. Peripheral blood for TCR sequencing was collected from all dose cohorts at baseline, on cycle 4 day 1, and on cycle 7 day 1. The samples were drawn from a first-in-human, open-label, multicenter phase I dose-escalation trial of ivuxolimab. Adults with locally advanced or metastatic head and neck squamous cell, hepatocellular, melanoma or renal cell carcinoma were enrolled in the trial. Before TCR sequencing, CD4+ T cells and CD8+ T cells were sorted from peripheral blood as separate populations.

To sequence the TCRbeta CDR3 region, genomic DNA was isolated from the sorted cells. The immunoSEQ Assay was used for sequencing of TCRbeta CDR3 regions. TCRdb provides this immuneACCESS table in a form limited to in-frame rearrangements. Some clones are lacking; in checked studies, under half of them reflect an unresolved V gene, and why the rest are absent is not known. In all, the sample holds fewer than 65,000 clones, and around 92% of those were seen once. Jointly, the top ten make up approximately 18% of the sample. The sequence joins TRBV11-2 to TRBJ2-5; 8 nucleotides in the junction match TRBD2. The clonotype was recovered from an adult with an advanced solid tumor such as melanoma, head and neck, liver or kidney cancer. The sequences come from CD4+ or CD8+ T cells sorted from blood, collected in a trial of the OX40 agonist ivuxolimab. The sequence in DNA is TGTGCCAGCAGCAGAAGTGGCAAGCGGGAGTTTTGGGAGACCCAGTACTTC. Its translation is CASSRSGKREFWETQYF.